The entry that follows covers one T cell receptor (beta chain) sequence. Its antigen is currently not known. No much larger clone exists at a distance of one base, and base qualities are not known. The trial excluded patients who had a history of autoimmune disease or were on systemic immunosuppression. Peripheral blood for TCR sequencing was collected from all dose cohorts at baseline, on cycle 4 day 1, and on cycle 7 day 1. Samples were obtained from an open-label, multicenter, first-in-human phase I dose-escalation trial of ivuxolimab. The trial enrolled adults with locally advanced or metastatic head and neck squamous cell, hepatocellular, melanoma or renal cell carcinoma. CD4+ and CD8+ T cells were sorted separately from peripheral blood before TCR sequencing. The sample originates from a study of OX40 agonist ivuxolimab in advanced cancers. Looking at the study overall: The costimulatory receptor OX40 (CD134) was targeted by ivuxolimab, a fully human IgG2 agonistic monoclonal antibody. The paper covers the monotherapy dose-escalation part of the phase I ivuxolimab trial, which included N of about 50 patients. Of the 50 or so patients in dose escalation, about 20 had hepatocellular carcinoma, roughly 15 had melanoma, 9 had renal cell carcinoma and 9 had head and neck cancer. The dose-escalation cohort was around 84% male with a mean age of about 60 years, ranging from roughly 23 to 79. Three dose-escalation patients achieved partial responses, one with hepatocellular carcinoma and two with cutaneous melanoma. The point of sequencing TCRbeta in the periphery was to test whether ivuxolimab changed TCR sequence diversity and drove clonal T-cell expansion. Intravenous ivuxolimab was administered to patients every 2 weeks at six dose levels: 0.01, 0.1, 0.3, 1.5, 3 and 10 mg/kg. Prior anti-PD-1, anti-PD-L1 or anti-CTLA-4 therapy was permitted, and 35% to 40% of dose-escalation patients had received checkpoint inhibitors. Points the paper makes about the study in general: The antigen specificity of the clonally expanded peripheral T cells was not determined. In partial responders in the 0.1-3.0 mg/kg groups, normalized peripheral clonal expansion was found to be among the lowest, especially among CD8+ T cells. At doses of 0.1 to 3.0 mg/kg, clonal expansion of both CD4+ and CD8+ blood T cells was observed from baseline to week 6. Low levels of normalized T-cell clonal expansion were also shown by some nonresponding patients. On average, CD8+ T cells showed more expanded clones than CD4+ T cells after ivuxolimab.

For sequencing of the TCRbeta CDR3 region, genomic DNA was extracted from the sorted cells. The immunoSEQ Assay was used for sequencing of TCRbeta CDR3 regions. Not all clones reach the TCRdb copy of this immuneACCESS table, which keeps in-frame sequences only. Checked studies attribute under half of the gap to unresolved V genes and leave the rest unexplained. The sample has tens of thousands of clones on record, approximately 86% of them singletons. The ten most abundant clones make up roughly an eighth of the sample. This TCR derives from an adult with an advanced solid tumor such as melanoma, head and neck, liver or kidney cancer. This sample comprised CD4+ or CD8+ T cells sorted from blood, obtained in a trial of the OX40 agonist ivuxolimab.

The CDR3 region: CASSHLGDEQFF. The DNA sequence follows: TGTGCCAGCAGCCATCTGGGGGATGAGCAGTTCTTC. Here the chain combines TRBV11-2 and TRBJ2-1, with the D gene tentatively TRBD1 or TRBD2, based on 5 matching bases in each. The CDR1 and CDR2 encoded by the germline V gene are SGHAT and FQNNGV. Trimming removed 5 bases from V and 8 bases from J, leaving 10 bases between the germline ends. From cysteine to phenylalanine, the CDR3 is 12 amino acids long. Only CDR3 DNA remains: 36 bases, in frame from the first base. With the rest looked up from the reference TRBV11-2 and TRBJ2-1 genes rather than sequenced, the full variable domain is EAGVAQSPRYKIIEKRQSVAFWCNPISGHATLYWYQQILGQGPKLLIQFQNNGVVDDSQLPKDRFSAERLKGVDSTLKIQPAKLEDSAVYLCASSHLGDEQFFGPGTRLTVL.